Listed below are T cell receptor beta chains from one sample, sequenced in a study of memory CD4+ T cells and cytomegalovirus serostatus. Generated by immunoSEQ multiplex PCR, the TCRdb table keeps only in-frame clones and is missing some. Here the sample spans under 65,000 clones, just under 80% being singletons. Sequencing was done on a sample of memory CD4+ T cells from blood. These receptors all come from an adult in good health and CMV-seronegative. CDR3s include the opening cysteine and the closing phenylalanine or tryptophan. A D gene is named only where the DNA matches it firmly. Size is stated for part of the rows, as once, few or many counts, or as a class when the clone is expanded.

V,J,size,D,DNA,CDR3
TRBV7-9,TRBJ2-1,NA,NA,TGTGCCAGCAGCCCCCTCCCAGGGAAAAGAGGAAATGAGCAGTTCTTC,CASSPLPGKRGNEQFF
TRBV10-1,TRBJ1-1,NA,NA,TGCGCCAGCAGTGAGGGACGGCCTCAGAACACTGAAGCTTTCTTT,CASSEGRPQNTEAFF
TRBV6-1,TRBJ2-7,NA,TRBD2,TGTGCCAGCAGTGGGGGTGGACGGACTAGCGTTGGGGAGCAGTACTTC,CASSGGGRTSVGEQYF
TRBV28,TRBJ2-2,few,TRBD1,TGTGCCAGCAGTGGGACAGCGAACACCGGGGAGCTGTTTTTT,CASSGTANTGELFF
TRBV28,TRBJ2-1,NA,TRBD2,TGTGCCAGCAGTTTTTGGCGGGAGCGGGCCAATGAGCAGTTCTTC,CASSFWRERANEQFF
TRBV28,TRBJ1-5,NA,NA,TGTGCCACCGCCCGGGGGGCGGGCAATCAGCCCCAGCATTTT,CATARGAGNQPQHF
TRBV6-5,TRBJ1-2,NA,NA,TGTGCCAGCAGTTACCGGGACGGCAGTAACTATGGCTACACCTTC,CASSYRDGSNYGYTF
TRBV7-2,TRBJ2-3,NA,TRBD2,TGTGCCAGCAGCGCGCCGACTAGCGACGCGCAGTATTTT,CASSAPTSDAQYF
TRBV28,TRBJ1-2,NA,NA,TGTGCCAGCAGTTCCCTCCGGTGGGATACAGGGATCAAATTC,CASSSLRWDTGIKF
TRBV7-8,TRBJ1-5,NA,NA,TGTGCCAGCAGCCCTACAGATAATCAGCCCCAGCATTTT,CASSPTDNQPQHF
TRBV11-3,TRBJ2-7,NA,NA,TGTGCCAGCAGCTTACTGCCGGGACTGCCCTACGAGCAGTACTTC,CASSLLPGLPYEQYF
TRBV2,TRBJ1-4,NA,TRBD1,TGTGCCAGCAGGGGACAGATAAATGAAAAACTGTTTTTT,CASRGQINEKLFF
TRBV9,TRBJ2-3,NA,TRBD2,TGTGCCAGCAGCGTAGTAGCGGGGGGCGCGAGGGGAGATACGCAGTATTTT,CASSVVAGGARGDTQYF
TRBV7-6,TRBJ2-7,NA,NA,TGTGCCAGCAGCCAACGTAAGAGCGACTTGTTGGAACCCTACCAGCAGTACTTC,CASSQRKSDLLEPYQQYF
TRBV2,TRBJ1-2,NA,NA,TGTGCCAGCAGTGACTCTCCTAGCTCCTATGGCTACACCTTC,CASSDSPSSYGYTF
TRBV28,TRBJ2-4,once,NA,TGTGCCAGCAGTCCTAGGCAGATTCGACCCGGGCCAGGAAAAAACATTCAGTACTTC,CASSPRQIRPGPGKNIQYF
TRBV11-2,TRBJ2-2,NA,NA,TGTGCCAGCAGCCACTTCTTTGGGACGGAGAACACCGGGGAGCTGTTTTTT,CASSHFFGTENTGELFF
TRBV28,TRBJ2-6,NA,NA,TGTGCCAGCAGTGCCGGGATTTCTGGGGCCAACGTCCTGACTTTC,CASSAGISGANVLTF
TRBV5-1,TRBJ2-7,NA,TRBD1,TGCGCCAGCAGCTCTTCCGGGACAGGGGACCCGCAGTACTTC,CASSSSGTGDPQYF
TRBV4-2,TRBJ2-6,few,NA,TGTGCCAGCAGCCAAGGAGGGTTTGGGGCCAACGTCCTGACTTTC,CASSQGGFGANVLTF
TRBV28,TRBJ1-1,NA,NA,TGTGCCAGCAGCGAAAAACGGCTTGAAGCTTTCTTT,CASSEKRLEAFF
TRBV7-3,TRBJ2-3,NA,TRBD2,TGTGCCAGCAAAACGGGAGGTAAAGGGGATACGCAGTATTTT,CASKTGGKGDTQYF
TRBV28,TRBJ1-2,NA,TRBD1,TGTGCCAGCAGTTTACTCACAGGGGGTTCTATGTCAGATGGCTACACCTTC,CASSLLTGGSMSDGYTF
TRBV5-1,TRBJ1-4,NA,NA,TGCGCCAGCAGCTTGGACCAGGCTAATGAAAAACTGTTTTTT,CASSLDQANEKLFF
TRBV2,TRBJ2-3,NA,TRBD2,TGTGCCAGCAGTCGGGAGGGTCCAGATACGCAGTATTTT,CASSREGPDTQYF
TRBV6-1,TRBJ2-2,few,NA,TGTGCCAGCAGTGTGACGGGGGCAAGGACCGGGGAGCTGTTTTTT,CASSVTGARTGELFF
TRBV28,TRBJ2-7,NA,NA,TGTGCCAGCAGTACTACACCCATACCGTCCGAGCAGTACTTC,CASSTTPIPSEQYF
TRBV27,TRBJ1-1,NA,NA,TGTGCCAGCAGTTTTAATGGGGGGCGGGCTTTCTTT,CASSFNGGRAFF
TRBV19,TRBJ2-6,NA,NA,TGTGCCAGTAGTATTAGCCGTAGCTCTGGGGCCAACGTCCTGACTTTC,CASSISRSSGANVLTF
TRBV9,TRBJ1-1,NA,NA,TGTGCCAGCAGCGTAGGAATACCCCCATTGACTGAAGCTTTCTTT,CASSVGIPPLTEAFF
TRBV7-9,TRBJ2-7,NA,TRBD1,TGTGCCAGCAGCCCAGGGGGTTTCGGTTACGAGCAGTACTTC,CASSPGGFGYEQYF
TRBV5-5,TRBJ2-7,NA,NA,TGTGCCAGCAGCTTTCTTTACGAGCAGTACTTC,CASSFLYEQYF
TRBV16,TRBJ2-7,NA,NA,TGTGCCAGCAGCCAATCAGGAGGGGGCGAGCAGTACTTC,CASSQSGGGEQYF
TRBV28,TRBJ1-4,NA,TRBD1,TGTGCCAGCAGTTTGAGGCAGGGGGACTTCAATGGGAAACTGTTTTTT,CASSLRQGDFNGKLFF
TRBV19,TRBJ1-5,NA,NA,TGTGCCAGTAGTATTATACAGGGACCCCCGAAATATGGAAGCAATCAGCCCCAGCATTTT,CASSIIQGPPKYGSNQPQHF
TRBV29-1,TRBJ1-5,few,NA,TGCAGCGTTTGTGAGAGGGTTGGACAGCCCCAGCATTTT,CSVCERVGQPQHF
TRBV29-1,TRBJ2-1,NA,TRBD2,TGCAGCGTTGAAGCTCTAGCGGGGGACAATGAGCAGTTCTTC,CSVEALAGDNEQFF
TRBV18,TRBJ2-2,NA,NA,TGTGCCAGCTCACCGCTTACAGGGTACACCGGGGAGCTGTTTTTT,CASSPLTGYTGELFF
TRBV9,TRBJ2-1,once,TRBD2,TGTGCCAGCAGCGTAGGCTCTAGCGGGAGTTCATACAATGAGCAGTTCTTC,CASSVGSSGSSYNEQFF
TRBV29-1,TRBJ2-5,few,NA,TGCAGCGTTGACGGGCAGCGAGAGACCCAGTACTTC,CSVDGQRETQYF
TRBV27,TRBJ1-3,NA,TRBD1,TGTGCCAGCAGTTCCTCCGGGACAGGGGCTCCCGATGGGAGAAACACCATATATTTT,CASSSSGTGAPDGRNTIYF
TRBV15,TRBJ2-2,NA,TRBD2,TGTGCCACCAGCAGAGGGGGCGGGAGTGGTACCGGGGAGCTGTTTTTT,CATSRGGGSGTGELFF
TRBV5-6,TRBJ2-3,NA,TRBD2,TGTGCCAGCAGCCCTTTGGTTCTAGCGGGAGGGACAGATACGCAGTATTTT,CASSPLVLAGGTDTQYF
TRBV7-9,TRBJ1-1,NA,NA,TGTGCCAGCAGCCCCATTGGGAGAGGGACGTTGGACACTGAAGCTTTCTTT,CASSPIGRGTLDTEAFF
TRBV9,TRBJ2-7,once,TRBD1,TGTGCCAGCAGCGTAGCAGGGGGTACCTACGAGCAGTACTTC,CASSVAGGTYEQYF
TRBV10-2,TRBJ2-2,NA,NA,TGCGCCAGCAGAGGGAGTACTAGAAACAGGGAGCTGTTTTTT,CASRGSTRNRELFF
TRBV6-1,TRBJ2-1,NA,TRBD2,TGTGCCAGCAGTGGTAGGACTAGCTATCTCTACAATGAGCAGTTCTTC,CASSGRTSYLYNEQFF
TRBV2,TRBJ2-2,NA,TRBD1,TGTGCCAGCAGTACCCGGCCAGGGGGGAACACCGGGGAGCTGTTTTTT,CASSTRPGGNTGELFF
TRBV30,TRBJ1-2,NA,NA,TGTGCCTGGAGTGCTTCAGGGTTGGATGGCTACACCTTC,CAWSASGLDGYTF
TRBV7-3,TRBJ1-2,few,NA,TGTGCCAGCAGCTCCACAGTCTATGGCTACACCTTC,CASSSTVYGYTF
TRBV2,TRBJ2-1,NA,TRBD2,TGTGCCAGCAGCGAGACTAGCCATGAGCAGTTCTTC,CASSETSHEQFF
TRBV29-1,TRBJ1-2,NA,TRBD1,TGCAGCGTTGAAACAGGGGGGGACTATGGCTACACCTTC,CSVETGGDYGYTF
TRBV11-2,TRBJ2-7,NA,NA,TGTGCCAGCAGCACGCTAGTCTCCTACGAGCAGTACTTC,CASSTLVSYEQYF
TRBV7-8,TRBJ2-3,NA,NA,TGTGCCAGCAGCTTATTGGCAGGCAGCACAGATACGCAGTATTTT,CASSLLAGSTDTQYF
TRBV30,TRBJ2-7,few,NA,TGTGCCTTAAAGGGTCACAAAACCTACGAGCAGTACTTC,CALKGHKTYEQYF
TRBV5-4,TRBJ2-1,NA,NA,TGTGCCAGCAGCTTTCCCCGGGAGGAGCAGTTCTTC,CASSFPREEQFF
TRBV28,TRBJ2-3,NA,NA,TGTGCCAGCGGGGGCGTTAACACAGATACGCAGTATTTT,CASGGVNTDTQYF
TRBV7-9,TRBJ1-1,once,NA,TGTGCCAGCAGCCCCAAGATACGGGTGAGCACTGAAGCTTTCTTT,CASSPKIRVSTEAFF
TRBV4-1,TRBJ2-6,few,NA,TGCGCCAGCAGCCAAGATTCACAGTTTAACGTCCTGACTTTC,CASSQDSQFNVLTF
TRBV28,TRBJ2-1,NA,TRBD2,TGTGCCAGCAGTCCCCCCAGCGGGAGGGCCAGTGAGCAGTTCTTC,CASSPPSGRASEQFF